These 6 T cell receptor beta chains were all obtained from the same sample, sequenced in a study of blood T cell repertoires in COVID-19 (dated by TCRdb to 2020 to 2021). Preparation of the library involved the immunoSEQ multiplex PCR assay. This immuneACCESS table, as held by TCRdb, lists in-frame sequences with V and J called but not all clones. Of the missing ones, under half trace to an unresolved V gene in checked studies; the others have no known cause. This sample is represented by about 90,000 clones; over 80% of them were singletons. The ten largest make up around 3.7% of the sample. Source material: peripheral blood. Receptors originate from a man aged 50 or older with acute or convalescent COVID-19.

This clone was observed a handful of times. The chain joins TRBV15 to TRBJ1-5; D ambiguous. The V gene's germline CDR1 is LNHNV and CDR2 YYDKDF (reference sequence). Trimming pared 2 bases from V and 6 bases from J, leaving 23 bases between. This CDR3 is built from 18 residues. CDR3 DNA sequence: TGTGCCACCAGCAGACGACCCTCGACTCGCACGGTTAGTCAGCCCCAGCATTTT. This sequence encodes CATSRRPSTRTVSQPQHF.

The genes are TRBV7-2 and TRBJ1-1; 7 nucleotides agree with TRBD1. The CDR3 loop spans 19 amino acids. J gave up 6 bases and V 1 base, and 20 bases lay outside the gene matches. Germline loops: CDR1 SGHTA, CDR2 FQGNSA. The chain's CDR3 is CASSLDLGRAGGKFAEAFF. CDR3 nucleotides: TGTGCCAGCAGCTTAGATTTGGGTAGGGCAGGGGGAAAATTTGCTGAAGCTTTCTTT.

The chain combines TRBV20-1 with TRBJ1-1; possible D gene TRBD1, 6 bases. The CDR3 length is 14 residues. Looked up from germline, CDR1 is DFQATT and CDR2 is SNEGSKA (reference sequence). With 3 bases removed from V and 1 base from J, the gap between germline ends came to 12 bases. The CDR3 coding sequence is TGCAGTGCTAGTAGAGCCAGGGGGAACACTGAAGCTTTCTTT. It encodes CSASRARGNTEAFF.

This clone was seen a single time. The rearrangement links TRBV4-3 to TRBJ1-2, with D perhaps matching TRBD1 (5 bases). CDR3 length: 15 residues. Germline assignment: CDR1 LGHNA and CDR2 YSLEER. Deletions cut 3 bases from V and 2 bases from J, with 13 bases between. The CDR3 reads CASSHSQVGNYGYTF. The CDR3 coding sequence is TGCGCCAGCAGCCACTCACAGGTTGGGAACTATGGCTACACCTTC.

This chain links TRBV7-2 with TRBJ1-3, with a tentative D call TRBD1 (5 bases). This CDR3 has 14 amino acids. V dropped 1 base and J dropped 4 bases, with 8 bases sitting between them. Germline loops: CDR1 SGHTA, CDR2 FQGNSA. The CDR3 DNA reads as TGTGCCAGCAGCTTAGGGGGGGGAGGAAACACCATATATTTT. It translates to CASSLGGGGNTIYF.

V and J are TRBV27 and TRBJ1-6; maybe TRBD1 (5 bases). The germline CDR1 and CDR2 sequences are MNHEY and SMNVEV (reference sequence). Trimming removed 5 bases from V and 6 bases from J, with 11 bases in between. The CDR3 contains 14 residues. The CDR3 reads CASSPRGSNSPLHF. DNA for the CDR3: TGTGCCAGCAGTCCCCGGGGGAGTAATTCACCCCTCCACTTT.